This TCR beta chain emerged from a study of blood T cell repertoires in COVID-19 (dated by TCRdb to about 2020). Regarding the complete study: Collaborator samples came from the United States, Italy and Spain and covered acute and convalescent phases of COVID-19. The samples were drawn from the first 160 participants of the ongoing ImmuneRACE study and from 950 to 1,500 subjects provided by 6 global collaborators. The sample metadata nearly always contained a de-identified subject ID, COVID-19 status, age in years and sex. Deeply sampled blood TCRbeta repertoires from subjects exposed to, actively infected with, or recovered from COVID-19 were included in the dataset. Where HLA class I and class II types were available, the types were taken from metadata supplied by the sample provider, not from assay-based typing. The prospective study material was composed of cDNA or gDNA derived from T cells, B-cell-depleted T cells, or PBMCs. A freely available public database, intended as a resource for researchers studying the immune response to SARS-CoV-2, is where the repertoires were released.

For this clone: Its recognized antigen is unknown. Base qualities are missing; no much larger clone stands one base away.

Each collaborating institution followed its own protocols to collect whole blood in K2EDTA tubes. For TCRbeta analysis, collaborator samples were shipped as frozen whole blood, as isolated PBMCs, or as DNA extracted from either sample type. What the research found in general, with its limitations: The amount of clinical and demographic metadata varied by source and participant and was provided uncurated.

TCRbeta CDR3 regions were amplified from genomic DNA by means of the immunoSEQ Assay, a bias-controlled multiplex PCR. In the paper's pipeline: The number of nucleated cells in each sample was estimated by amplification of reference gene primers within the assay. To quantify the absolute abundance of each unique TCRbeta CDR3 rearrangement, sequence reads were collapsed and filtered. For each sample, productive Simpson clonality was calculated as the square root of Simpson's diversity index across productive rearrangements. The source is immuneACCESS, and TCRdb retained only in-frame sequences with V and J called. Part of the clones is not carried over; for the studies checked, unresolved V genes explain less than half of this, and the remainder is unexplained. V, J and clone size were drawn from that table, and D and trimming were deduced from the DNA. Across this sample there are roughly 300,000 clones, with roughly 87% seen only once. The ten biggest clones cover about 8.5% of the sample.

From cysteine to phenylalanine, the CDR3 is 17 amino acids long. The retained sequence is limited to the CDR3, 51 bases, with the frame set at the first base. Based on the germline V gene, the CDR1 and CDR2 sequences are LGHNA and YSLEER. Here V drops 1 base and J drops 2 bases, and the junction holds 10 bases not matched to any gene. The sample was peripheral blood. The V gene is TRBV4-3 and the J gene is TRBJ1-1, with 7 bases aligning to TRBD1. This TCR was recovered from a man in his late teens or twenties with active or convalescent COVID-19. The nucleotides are TGCGCCAGCAGCCAAGTGGTTGGCGGAGGGGGCAACACTGAAGCTTTCTTT. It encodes CASSQVVGGGGNTEAFF.